This T cell receptor (delta chain) comes out of a study of gamma-delta T cells after stem cell transplantation (dated by TCRdb to the mid-2010s). Library preparation was by RT-PCR. TCRdb shows the sequencer as Illumina MiSeq. Clones were re-identified by TCRdb from the public reads with CATT, and rows with the same DNA were merged. A total of 3,000 to 4,000 delta-chain clones appear in this sample, 16% of them only once. The ten top clones hold about 15% of the sample. In its sample, this clone was seen a few times. Its antigen specificity is not known. Per-nucleotide qualities are absent, and no much larger clonotype sits a single base away. A distance of 13 bases separates the germline ends of V and J, which lose 0 bases and 0 bases respectively. The germline V gene yields GEAIGNYY for CDR1 and EKD for CDR2. The CDR3 runs 16 residues from the cysteine to the phenylalanine. Of all the DNA, just the CDR3 is kept, 48 bases in frame from base 1.

This receptor was identified in a human donor. It is not recorded whose cells these are; they may come from a transplant donor. The receptor chain draws on TRDV2 and TRDJ1; the D segment could be TRDD3, given 5 matching bases. Sequencing was carried out using gamma-delta T cells. CDR3 sequence: CACDTAGGVYTDKLIF. The DNA sequence is given as TGTGCCTGTGACACCGCAGGGGGGGTGTACACCGATAAACTCATCTTT.